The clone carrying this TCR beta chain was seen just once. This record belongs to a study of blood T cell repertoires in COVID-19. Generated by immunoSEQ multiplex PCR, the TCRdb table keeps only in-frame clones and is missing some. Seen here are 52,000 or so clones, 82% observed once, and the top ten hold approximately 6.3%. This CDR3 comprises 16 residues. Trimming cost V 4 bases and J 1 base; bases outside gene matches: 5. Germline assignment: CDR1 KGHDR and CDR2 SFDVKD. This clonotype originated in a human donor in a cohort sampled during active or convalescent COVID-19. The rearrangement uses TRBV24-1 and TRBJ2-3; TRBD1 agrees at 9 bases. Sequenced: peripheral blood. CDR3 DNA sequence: TGTGCCACCAGTGACCCGGGACAGGGTGGCACAGATACGCAGTATTTT. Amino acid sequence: CATSDPGQGGTDTQYF.